What follows are 15 T cell receptor beta chains derived from one specimen sequenced in a study of regulatory T cells in long-lasting Graves disease. Specified time point: persistent/refractory GD, antithyroid drugs over 5 years with positive TRAb. With RNA extracted from PBMCs as input, the TCR library was made. To make TCR beta libraries, researchers used iRepertoire HTBI primers and Arm-PCR of CDR3 regions. Using its own MiXCR run on the multiplex PCR reads, TCRdb lists one record per CDR3 protein. The repertoire has over 450,000 distinct CDR3 sequences, approximately 21% of them found once; the top ten carry roughly 6.9%. The starting material was peripheral blood mononuclear cells (PBMCs), obtained when the disease was refractory, from a patient treated with antithyroid drugs. These receptors came from a female donor with Graves disease.

The rearrangement links TRBV6-1 to TRBJ1-5; D gene ambiguous. The CDR3 covers 12 residues. The germline V gene has CDR1 MNHNS and CDR2 SASEGT. V was cut by 9 bases and J by 6 bases, with 12 bases left in between. For the CDR3, the DNA is TGTGCCAGAGGACGGTGCTGTCAGCCCCAGCATTTT. Protein product: CARGRCCQPQHF.

In the case of this clonotype: It may be a read error: a sequence one base away is much more abundant. The rearrangement links TRBV6-5 to TRBJ2-7; 11 nucleotides line up with TRBD1. Germline V lookup: CDR1 MNHEY, CDR2 SVGAGI. V shed 4 bases and J 5 bases; nucleotides not matched to a gene: 4. The CDR3 runs to 14 residues. In DNA, the CDR3 is TGTGCCAGCAGTTGGACAGGGGGCCAAGACGAGCAGTACTTC. Protein product: CASSWTGGQDEQYF.

This clonotype has a count of ten or more. The rearrangement joins TRBV20-1 to TRBJ2-5; D is ambiguous. This CDR3 has 11 residues. V lost 3 bases, J lost 5 bases, and 7 bases lay in between. Germline V gene data show CDR1 as DFQATT and CDR2 as SNEGSKA (reference sequence). The DNA for the CDR3 is TGCAGTGCTAGGTGGTCGGAGACCCAGTACTTC. It encodes CSARWSETQYF.

This clonotype was observed many times. This chain connects TRBV12-3 or TRBV12-4 to TRBJ2-5; TRBD2 agrees at 11 bases. This CDR3 is built from 14 residues. V lost 6 bases, J lost 4 bases, and 4 bases stayed unmatched. The CDR3 region is CASSRLAGTETQYF. The CDR3 coding sequence is TGTGCCAGCAGCCGACTAGCGGGAACAGAGACCCAGTACTTC.

V and J are TRBV7-9 and TRBJ2-7; 10 nucleotides line up with TRBD2. The CDR3 length is 16 residues. J gave up 6 bases and V 4 bases, and 12 bases lay outside the gene matches. Germline CDR1 SEHNR, CDR2 FQNEAQ (reference sequence). The CDR3 protein is CASSSPWTSGPGEQYF. The CDR3 coding sequence is TGTGCCAGCAGCTCGCCCTGGACTAGCGGCCCCGGCGAGCAGTACTTC.

The chain links TRBV20-1 to TRBJ1-1; 7 bases are shared with TRBD1. CDR1 is DFQATT, CDR2 SNEGSKA, per germline (reference sequence). With 6 bases clipped from V and 5 bases from J, the junction kept 18 bases outside the gene matches. The CDR3 totals 16 residues. The CDR3 reads CSAPIPPGTDRTEAFF. The CDR3 DNA is TGCAGTGCCCCCATCCCCCCCGGGACAGACCGTACTGAAGCTTTCTTT.

In its sample, this clonotype was seen many times. Written as DNA, the CDR3 is TGCAGCGTTGAAGGAACAGGGAAGAACGAGCAGTACTTC. Its translation: CSVEGTGKNEQYF. This chain connects TRBV29-1 to TRBJ2-7; D might be TRBD1 (6 bases). V was cut by 1 base and J by 5 bases, with 12 bases left in between. The V gene's germline CDR1 is SQVTM and CDR2 ANQGSEA. The CDR3 consists of 13 residues.

This clonotype has at least ten counts. The chain combines TRBV20-1 with TRBJ2-5; 13 positions agree with TRBD2. Germline CDR1 is DFQATT and CDR2 is SNEGSKA (reference sequence). The V gene end was trimmed by 3 bases and the J gene end by 2 bases; junction bases not matched to a gene: 12. The CDR3 loop spans 18 amino acids. In nucleotides, the CDR3 is TGCAGTGCTAGTCCCCCACTAGCGGGAGGGCCGTGGCAAGAGACCCAGTACTTC. The encoded protein is CSASPPLAGGPWQETQYF.

CDR3 amino acids: CSVSRAGGVDEQFF. CDR3 DNA: TGCAGCGTTTCTCGAGCGGGAGGGGTCGATGAGCAGTTCTTC. The chain has TRBV29-1 and TRBJ2-1; 10 nucleotides agree with TRBD2. The V gene end was trimmed by 5 bases and the J gene end by 8 bases; junction bases not matched to a gene: 9. Germline CDR1 SQVTM, CDR2 ANQGSEA. The CDR3 contains 14 residues.

The chain has TRBV20-1 and TRBJ1-4, with TRBD1 as a possible D gene (5 bases). This CDR3 region has 12 residues. In germline, CDR1 is DFQATT, CDR2 SNEGSKA (reference sequence). Deletions cut 7 bases from V and 3 bases from J, with 9 bases between. The CDR3 loop reads CSVGTPNEKLFF. DNA for the CDR3: TGCAGTGTGGGGACCCCTAATGAAAAACTGTTTTTT.

In nucleotides, the CDR3 is TGTGCCTGGAGTCGGACAGGGACAAGCTCCTACGAGCAGTACTTC. It encodes CAWSRTGTSSYEQYF. This sequence joins TRBV30 and TRBJ2-7; TRBD1 aligns across 8 bases. The CDR3 is 15 residues long. The ends lost 2 bases at V and 0 bases at J; junction bases unmatched: 6. Germline loops: CDR1 GTSNPN, CDR2 SVGIG (reference sequence).

This clonotype has a count of ten or more. This chain joins TRBV7-8 and TRBJ1-1, with TRBD1 identical over 8 bases. The ends lost 4 bases at V and 4 bases at J; junction bases unmatched: 5. The CDR3 contains 14 residues. Germline CDR1 and CDR2: SGHVS and FQNEAQ. The DNA of the CDR3 is TGTGCCAGCAGCTCGACAGGGGCGCTCACTGAAGCTTTCTTT. The encoded protein is CASSSTGALTEAFF.

This clonotype was seen at least ten times. The V call is TRBV12-3 or TRBV12-4, the J call TRBJ1-5, with D perhaps matching TRBD1 (6 bases). This CDR3 is 13 amino acids long. V lost 7 bases and J lost 7, with 14 bases in between. CDR3 sequence: CASTGEEWQPQHF. The DNA of the CDR3 is TGTGCCAGCACAGGGGAGGAATGGCAGCCCCAGCATTTT.

The CDR3 sequence: CASSGDFSGNTIYF. The CDR3 DNA reads TGTGCCAGCAGCGGGGACTTCTCTGGAAACACCATATATTTT. The chain carries TRBV9 and TRBJ1-3; perhaps TRBD1 as D (5 bases). The V end was cut by 3 bases, the J end by 0 bases, with 7 bases between. The germline V gene has CDR1 SGDLS and CDR2 YYNGEE. The CDR3 totals 14 residues. The full variable domain, with the rest looked up from reference TRBV9 and TRBJ1-3, is DSGVTQTPKHLITATGQRVTLRCSPRSGDLSVYWYQQSLDQGLQFLIQYYNGEERAKGNILERFSAQQFPDLHSELNLSSLELGDSALYFCASSGDFSGNTIYFGEGSWLTVV.

This clonotype was seen at least ten times. The chain couples TRBV12-3 or TRBV12-4 to TRBJ1-1; TRBD1 is a possible D gene (6 bases). CDR3 length: 15 amino acids. V gave up 1 base and J gave up 5 bases, with 14 bases separating them. The CDR3 DNA sequence: TGTGCCAGCAGTTTAGTTGGGGTTAGGGGGACTGAAGCTTTCTTT. This encodes CASSLVGVRGTEAFF.